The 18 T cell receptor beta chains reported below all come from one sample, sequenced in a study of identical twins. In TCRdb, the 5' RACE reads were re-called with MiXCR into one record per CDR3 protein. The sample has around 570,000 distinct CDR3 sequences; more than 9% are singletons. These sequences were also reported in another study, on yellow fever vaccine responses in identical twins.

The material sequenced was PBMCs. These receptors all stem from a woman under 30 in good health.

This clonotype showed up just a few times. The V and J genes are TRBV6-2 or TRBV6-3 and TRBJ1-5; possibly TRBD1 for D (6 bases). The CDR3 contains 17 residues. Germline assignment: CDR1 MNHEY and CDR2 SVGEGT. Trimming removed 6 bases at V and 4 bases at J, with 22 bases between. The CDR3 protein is CASSRPLSLQGNQPQHF. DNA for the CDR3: TGTGCCAGCAGCCGTCCACTTTCGCTACAGGGAAATCAGCCCCAGCATTTT.

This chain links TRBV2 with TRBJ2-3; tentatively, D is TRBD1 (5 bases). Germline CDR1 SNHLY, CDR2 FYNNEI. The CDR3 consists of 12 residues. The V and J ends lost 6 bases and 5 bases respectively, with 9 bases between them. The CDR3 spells CASRGLGDTQYF. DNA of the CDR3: TGTGCCAGCAGGGGGCTTGGAGATACGCAGTATTTT.

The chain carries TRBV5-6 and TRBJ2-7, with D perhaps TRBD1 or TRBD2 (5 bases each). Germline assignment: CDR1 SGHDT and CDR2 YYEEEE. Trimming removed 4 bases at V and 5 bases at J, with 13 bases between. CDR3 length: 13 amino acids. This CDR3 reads CASSHQMGDEQYF. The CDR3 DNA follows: TGTGCCAGCAGCCACCAGATGGGGGACGAGCAGTACTTC.

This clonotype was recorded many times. The CDR3 reads CASSVRAGNTEAFF. CDR3 coding DNA: TGTGCCAGCAGTGTCAGGGCGGGAAACACTGAAGCTTTCTTT. The chain has TRBV6-1 and TRBJ1-1, with D tentatively TRBD1 (5 bases). The V gene lost 4 bases and the J gene lost 2 bases, with 11 bases spanning the gap. This CDR3 region has 14 residues. Germline V CDR1 and CDR2: MNHNS, SASEGT.

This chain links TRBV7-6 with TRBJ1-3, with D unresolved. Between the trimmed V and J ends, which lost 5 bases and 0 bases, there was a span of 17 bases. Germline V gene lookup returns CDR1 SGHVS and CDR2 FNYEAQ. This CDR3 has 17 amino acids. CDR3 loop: CASSPLAGQSSGNTIYF. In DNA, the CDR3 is TGTGCCAGCAGCCCCCTGGCAGGTCAGAGCTCTGGAAACACCATATATTTT.

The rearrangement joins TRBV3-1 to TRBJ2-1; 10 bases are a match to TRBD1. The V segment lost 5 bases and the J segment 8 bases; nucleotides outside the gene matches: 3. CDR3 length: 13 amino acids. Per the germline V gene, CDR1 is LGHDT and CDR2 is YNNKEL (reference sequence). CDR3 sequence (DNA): TGTGCCAGCAGCGACAGGGGGCCTGATGAGCAGTTCTTC. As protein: CASSDRGPDEQFF.

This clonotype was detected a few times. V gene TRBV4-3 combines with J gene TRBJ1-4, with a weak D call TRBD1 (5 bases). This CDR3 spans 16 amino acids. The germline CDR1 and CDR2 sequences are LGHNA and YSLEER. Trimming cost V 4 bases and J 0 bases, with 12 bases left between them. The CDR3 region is CASSRRGTATNEKLFF. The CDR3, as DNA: TGCGCCAGCAGCCGCCGAGGGACGGCAACTAATGAAAAACTGTTTTTT.

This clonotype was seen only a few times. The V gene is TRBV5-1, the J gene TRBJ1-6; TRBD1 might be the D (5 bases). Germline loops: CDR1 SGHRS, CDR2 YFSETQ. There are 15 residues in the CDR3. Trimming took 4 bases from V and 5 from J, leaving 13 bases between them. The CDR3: CASSARTPDNSPLHF. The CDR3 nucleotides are TGCGCCAGCAGCGCCCGGACACCTGATAATTCACCCCTCCACTTT.

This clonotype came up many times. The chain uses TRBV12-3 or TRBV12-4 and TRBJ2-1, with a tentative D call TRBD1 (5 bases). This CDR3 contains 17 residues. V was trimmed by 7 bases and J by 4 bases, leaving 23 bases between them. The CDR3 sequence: CASTYPLGPGHYNEQFF. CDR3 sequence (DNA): TGTGCCAGCACCTACCCTTTGGGGCCCGGACATTACAATGAGCAGTTCTTC.

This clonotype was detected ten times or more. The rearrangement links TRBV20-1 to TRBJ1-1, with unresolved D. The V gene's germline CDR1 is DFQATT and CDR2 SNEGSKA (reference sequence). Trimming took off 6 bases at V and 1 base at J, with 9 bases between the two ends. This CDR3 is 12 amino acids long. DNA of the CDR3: TGCAGTGCCACCGGGTCGAACACTGAAGCTTTCTTT. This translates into CSATGSNTEAFF.

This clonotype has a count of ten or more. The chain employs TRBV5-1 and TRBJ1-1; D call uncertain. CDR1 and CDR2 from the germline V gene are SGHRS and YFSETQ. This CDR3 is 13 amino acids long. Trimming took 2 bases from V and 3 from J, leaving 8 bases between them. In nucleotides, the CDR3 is TGCGCCAGCAGCTTCGGGAGGGACACTGAAGCTTTCTTT. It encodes CASSFGRDTEAFF.

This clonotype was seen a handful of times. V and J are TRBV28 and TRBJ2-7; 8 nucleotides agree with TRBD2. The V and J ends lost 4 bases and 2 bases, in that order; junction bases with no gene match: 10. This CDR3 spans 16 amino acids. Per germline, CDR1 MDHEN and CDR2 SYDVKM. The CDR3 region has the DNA TGTGCCAGCAGTTCCCCTAGCGGGCAGAGGGCCTACGAGCAGTACTTC. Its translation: CASSSPSGQRAYEQYF.

CDR3 coding DNA: TGCAGTGCTAGAGGCCTTCTGAACAGGGAGGGGGAGACCCAGTACTTC. It yields the protein CSARGLLNREGETQYF. The genes are TRBV20-1 and TRBJ2-5; D may be TRBD2 (7 bases). V was trimmed by 1 base and J by 5 bases, leaving 20 bases between them. This CDR3 region has 16 residues. From germline, CDR1 is DFQATT and CDR2 SNEGSKA (reference sequence).

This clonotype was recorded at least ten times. In DNA, the CDR3 is TGTGCCATCAGTGACCGAGAGGCTGGACAGGGGCCTACCGGGGAGCTGTTTTTT. It is translated as CAISDREAGQGPTGELFF. The chain links TRBV10-3 to TRBJ2-2; 9 bases line up with TRBD1. V trimming: 3 bases; J trimming: 5 bases; junction bases outside the gene matches: 13. Germline lookup yields CDR1 ENHRY and CDR2 SYGVKD. The CDR3 runs 18 residues.

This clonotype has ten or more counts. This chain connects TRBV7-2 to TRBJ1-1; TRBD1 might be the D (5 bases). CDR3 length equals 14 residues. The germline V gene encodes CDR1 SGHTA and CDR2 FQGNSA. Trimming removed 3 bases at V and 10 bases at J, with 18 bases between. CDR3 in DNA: TGTGCCAGCAGCTTGGGGCCGAGGACTCAGGCAGCTTTCTTT. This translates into CASSLGPRTQAAFF.

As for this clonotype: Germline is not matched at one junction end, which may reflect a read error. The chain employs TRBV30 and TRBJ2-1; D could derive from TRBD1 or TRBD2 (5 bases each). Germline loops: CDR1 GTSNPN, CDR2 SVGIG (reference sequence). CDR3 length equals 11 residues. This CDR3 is CAWIHSGTIHF. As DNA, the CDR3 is TGTGCCTGGATCCATTCCGGGACCATCCACTTC.

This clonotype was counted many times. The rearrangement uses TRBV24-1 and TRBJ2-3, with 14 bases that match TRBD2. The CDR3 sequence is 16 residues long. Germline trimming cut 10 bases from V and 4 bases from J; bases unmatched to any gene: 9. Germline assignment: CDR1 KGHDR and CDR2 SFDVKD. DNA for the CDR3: TGTGCCACAGGTGGGACTAGCGGGAGAGGTGCAGATACGCAGTATTTT. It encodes CATGGTSGRGADTQYF.

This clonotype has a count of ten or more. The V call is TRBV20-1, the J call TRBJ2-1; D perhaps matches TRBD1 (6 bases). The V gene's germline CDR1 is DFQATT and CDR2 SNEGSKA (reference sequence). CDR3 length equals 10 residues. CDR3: CSLDRNEQFF. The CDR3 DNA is TGCAGCCTGGACAGAAATGAGCAGTTCTTC.